What follows is one T cell receptor beta chain and its context. The data stem from a study of control samples from healthy donors and cancer patients. The V gene lost 7 bases and the J gene lost 7 bases, with 10 bases spanning the gap. The CDR3 runs 12 residues. Assay used: immunoSEQ multiplex PCR; TCRdb lists only in-frame clones, some missing. This table holds 80,000 to 100,000 clones, roughly 90% found once. The V call is TRBV12-3 or TRBV12-4, the J call TRBJ1-4; D gene uncertain. The sample consisted of blood. This clonotype originated in a human donor in good health. The donor label of this sample is uncertain. CDR3 in amino acids: CASTRRSEKLFF. The CDR3 DNA reads as TGTGCCAGCACTCGGCGGAGTGAAAAACTGTTTTTT.